This T cell receptor (beta chain) is from a study of cytomegalovirus exposure and HLA in healthy donors. The CDR3 runs 14 residues. Between the trimmed V and J ends, which lost 5 bases and 0 bases, there was a span of 10 bases. Germline CDR1 SGHAT, CDR2 FQNNGV. In the PCR, 60 Vbeta and 13 Jbeta primers were used. TCRdb's table, derived via immunoSEQ multiplex PCR, lists solely in-frame clones and lacks some. The sample lists 100,000 to 150,000 clones; around 86% were seen once. The specimen sequenced was PBMCs. The chain couples TRBV11-2 to TRBJ1-1; D ambiguous. The source of this sequence is a man aged 25-45 years in good health and CMV-seronegative. CDR3 coding DNA: TGTGCCAGCAGCCCCGGACTGCTGAACACTGAAGCTTTCTTT. Residues: CASSPGLLNTEAFF.